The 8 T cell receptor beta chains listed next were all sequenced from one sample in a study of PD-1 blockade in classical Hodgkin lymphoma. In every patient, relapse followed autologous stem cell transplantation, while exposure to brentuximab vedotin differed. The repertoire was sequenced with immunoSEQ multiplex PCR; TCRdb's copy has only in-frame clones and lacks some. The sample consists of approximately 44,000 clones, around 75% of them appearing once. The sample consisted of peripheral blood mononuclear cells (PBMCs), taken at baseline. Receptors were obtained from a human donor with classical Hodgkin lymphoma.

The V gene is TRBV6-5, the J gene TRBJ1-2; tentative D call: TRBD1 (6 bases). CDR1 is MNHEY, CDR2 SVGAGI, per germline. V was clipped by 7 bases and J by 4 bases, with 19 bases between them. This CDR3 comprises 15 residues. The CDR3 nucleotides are TGTGCCAGCATGGATTGGCGGGGGCCACTCTATGGCTACACCTTC. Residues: CASMDWRGPLYGYTF.

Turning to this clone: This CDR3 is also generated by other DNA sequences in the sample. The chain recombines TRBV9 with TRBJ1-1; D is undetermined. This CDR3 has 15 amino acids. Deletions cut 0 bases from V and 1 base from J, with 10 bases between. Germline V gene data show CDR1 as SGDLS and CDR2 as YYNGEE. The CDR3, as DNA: TGTGCCAGCAGCGTAGGGAGTTTGGGGAACACTGAAGCTTTCTTT. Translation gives CASSVGSLGNTEAFF.

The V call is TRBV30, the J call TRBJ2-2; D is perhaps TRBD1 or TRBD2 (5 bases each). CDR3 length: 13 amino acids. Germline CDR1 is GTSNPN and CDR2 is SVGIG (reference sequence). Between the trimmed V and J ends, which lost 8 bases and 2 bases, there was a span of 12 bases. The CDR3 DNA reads TGTGCCGGGACCTCGGCAAACACCGGGGAGCTGTTTTTT. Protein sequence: CAGTSANTGELFF.

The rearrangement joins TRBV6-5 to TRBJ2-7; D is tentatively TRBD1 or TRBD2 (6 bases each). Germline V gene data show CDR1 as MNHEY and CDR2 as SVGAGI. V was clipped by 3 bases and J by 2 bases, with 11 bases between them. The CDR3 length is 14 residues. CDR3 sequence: CASSYSRGAYEQYF. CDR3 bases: TGTGCCAGCAGTTATAGTAGGGGGGCCTACGAGCAGTACTTC.

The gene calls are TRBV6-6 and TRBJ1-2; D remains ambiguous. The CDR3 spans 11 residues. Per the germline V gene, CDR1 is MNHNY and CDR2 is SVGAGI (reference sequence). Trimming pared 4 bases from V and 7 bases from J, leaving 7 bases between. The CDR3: CASSSGGGYTF. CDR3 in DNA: TGTGCCAGCAGTTCTGGTGGTGGCTACACCTTC.

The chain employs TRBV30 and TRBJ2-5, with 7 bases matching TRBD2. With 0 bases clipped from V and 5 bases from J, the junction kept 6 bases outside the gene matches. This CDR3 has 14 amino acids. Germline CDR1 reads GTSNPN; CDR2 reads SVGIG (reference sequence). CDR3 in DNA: TGTGCCTGGAGTGTGTCGGGGACTACGGAGACCCAGTACTTC. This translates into CAWSVSGTTETQYF. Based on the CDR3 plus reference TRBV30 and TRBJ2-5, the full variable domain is SQTIHQWPATLVQPVGSPLSLECTVEGTSNPNLYWYRQAAGRGLQLLFYSVGIGQISSEVPQNLSASRPQDRQFILSSKKLLLSDSGFYLCAWSVSGTTETQYFGPGTRLLVL.

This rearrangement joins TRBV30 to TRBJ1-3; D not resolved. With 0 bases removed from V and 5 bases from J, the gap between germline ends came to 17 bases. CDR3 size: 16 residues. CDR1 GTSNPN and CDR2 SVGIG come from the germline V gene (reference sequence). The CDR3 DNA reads TGTGCCTGGAGTGTACAGCGACCGGCCGGGAGAAACACCATATATTTT. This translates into CAWSVQRPAGRNTIYF. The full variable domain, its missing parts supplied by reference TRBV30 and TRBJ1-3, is SQTIHQWPATLVQPVGSPLSLECTVEGTSNPNLYWYRQAAGRGLQLLFYSVGIGQISSEVPQNLSASRPQDRQFILSSKKLLLSDSGFYLCAWSVQRPAGRNTIYFGEGSWLTVV.

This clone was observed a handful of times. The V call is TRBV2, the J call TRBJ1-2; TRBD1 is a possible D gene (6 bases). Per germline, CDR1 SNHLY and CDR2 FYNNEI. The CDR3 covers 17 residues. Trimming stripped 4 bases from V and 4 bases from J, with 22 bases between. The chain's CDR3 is CASSAGAGVQLSYGYTF. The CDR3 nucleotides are TGTGCCAGCAGTGCGGGGGCAGGGGTCCAACTTTCCTATGGCTACACCTTC.